This is a list of T cell receptor beta chains from one sample in a study of cytomegalovirus exposure and HLA in healthy donors. Generated by immunoSEQ multiplex PCR, the TCRdb table keeps only in-frame clones and is missing some. The sample shows hundreds of thousands of clones, approximately 82% of them seen only once. The sample consisted of PBMCs. The receptors come from a man between 18 and 35 years old in good health and CMV-seronegative. Both conserved end residues are part of each CDR3. The order of the fields is J gene, clone size, V gene, D gene, CDR3 DNA, CDR3 protein. The D gene is left open where the match is weak. Expanded clones are given a class, and other clones once, few, many or no size at all.

TRBJ2-7 | NA | TRBV6-1 | NA | TGTGCCAGCAGCGCGCGGGACGGAAGGGGCGAGCAGTACTTC | CASSARDGRGEQYF
TRBJ2-2 | NA | TRBV7-9 | NA | TGTGCCAGCATGCCCGGCACCGGGGAGCTGTTTTTT | CASMPGTGELFF
TRBJ2-1 | NA | TRBV28 | NA | TGTGCCAGCACCCGGGACAGGGGTCGTCTAGCGGGAGGAAATGAGCAGTTCTTC | CASTRDRGRLAGGNEQFF
TRBJ1-3 | few | TRBV7-2 | NA | TGTGCCAGCAGCTTAGCAGGCCAGGCTGGAAACACCATATATTTT | CASSLAGQAGNTIYF
TRBJ2-1 | NA | TRBV29-1 | NA | TGCAGCGTTTCCTCTAGCGTTACCTACAATGAGCAGTTCTTC | CSVSSSVTYNEQFF
TRBJ2-1 | NA | TRBV2 | NA | TGTGCCAGCAGCGGTTCCAGGGTTGGCGAGCAGTTCTTC | CASSGSRVGEQFF
TRBJ1-6 | NA | TRBV7-9 | NA | TGTGCCAGCAGCTTAGCCCCAGGGACATATTCTAATTCACCCCTCCACTTT | CASSLAPGTYSNSPLHF
TRBJ2-1 | NA | TRBV7-9 | NA | TGTGCCAGCAGCTTCGGACAGCGGAGGGAGCAGTTCTTC | CASSFGQRREQFF
TRBJ1-2 | NA | TRBV30 | TRBD1 | TGTGCCTGGGGGACAGGGTATGGCTACACCTTC | CAWGTGYGYTF
TRBJ2-7 | once | TRBV29-1 | NA | TGCAGCGCTAAACAGGGTTCCCACGAGCAGTACTTC | CSAKQGSHEQYF
TRBJ1-1 | NA | TRBV19 | TRBD1 | TGTGCCAGTCGTCCCCCGGGACAGGGGCTTGGGAACACTGAAGCTTTCTTT | CASRPPGQGLGNTEAFF
TRBJ1-4 | few | TRBV2 | TRBD1 | TGTGCCAGCAGGACAGGGGGCTTCGAGGAAAAACTGTTTTTT | CASRTGGFEEKLFF
TRBJ1-6 | once | TRBV6-5 | TRBD1 | TGTGCCAGCAGCCCGGGACAGGGAGGATCACCCCTCCACTTT | CASSPGQGGSPLHF
TRBJ2-7 | NA | TRBV10-3 | TRBD1 | TGTGCCATCAGTGGGCTGGGACAGGTCTACGAGCAGTACTTC | CAISGLGQVYEQYF
TRBJ2-1 | NA | TRBV28 | TRBD2 | TGTGCCAGCAGACAAAGCGGGAGCCTTCACAATGAGCAGTTCTTC | CASRQSGSLHNEQFF
TRBJ2-1 | NA | TRBV30 | TRBD2 | TGTGCCTGGAGTGGACTAGCGGGCACCCTCTCCTACAATGAGCAGTTCTTC | CAWSGLAGTLSYNEQFF
TRBJ2-7 | NA | TRBV12-5 | TRBD2 | TGTGCTAGTGGTCTGAGCGGGGGGACCTACGAGCAGTACTTC | CASGLSGGTYEQYF
TRBJ2-1 | NA | TRBV4-2 | NA | TGTGCCAGCAGCCATGGTAGTGAGCAGTTCTTC | CASSHGSEQFF
TRBJ2-1 | NA | TRBV30 | NA | TGTGCCTGGAGTGGCTCGCGCGGGTCGTACAATGAGCAGTTCTTC | CAWSGSRGSYNEQFF
TRBJ2-1 | NA | TRBV4-2 | NA | TGTGCCAGCAGCCAAGATCGCCTAACTCAGCAGTTCTTC | CASSQDRLTQQFF
TRBJ1-4 | NA | TRBV6-5 | TRBD1 | TGTGCCAGCAGTTACTCCGACAGGGAAGTCGGTGAAAAACTGTTTTTT | CASSYSDREVGEKLFF
TRBJ1-2 | once | TRBV6-1 | NA | TGTGCCAGCAGTTCCAGTACTAACTATGGCTACACCTTC | CASSSSTNYGYTF
TRBJ1-2 | NA | TRBV5-1 | TRBD1 | TGCGCCAGCAGCCCGGGACAGGGGGAGGGCTACACCTTC | CASSPGQGEGYTF
TRBJ1-3 | NA | TRBV10-3 | NA | TGTGCCATCAGTGAGGGACAGCTAAGTTCTGGAAACACCATATATTTT | CAISEGQLSSGNTIYF